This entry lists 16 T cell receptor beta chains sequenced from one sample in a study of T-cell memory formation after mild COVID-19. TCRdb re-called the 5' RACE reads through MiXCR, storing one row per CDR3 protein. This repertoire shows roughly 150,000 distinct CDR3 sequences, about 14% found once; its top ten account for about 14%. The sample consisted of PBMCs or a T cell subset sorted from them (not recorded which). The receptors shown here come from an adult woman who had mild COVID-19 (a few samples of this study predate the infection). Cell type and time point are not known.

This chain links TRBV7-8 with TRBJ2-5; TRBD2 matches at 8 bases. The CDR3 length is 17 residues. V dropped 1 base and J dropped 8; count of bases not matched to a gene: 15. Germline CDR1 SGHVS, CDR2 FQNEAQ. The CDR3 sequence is CASSLVVVFGRGFTQYF. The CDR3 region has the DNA TGTGCCAGCAGCTTAGTAGTGGTATTCGGGAGGGGGTTCACCCAGTACTTC.

CDR3 loop: CASTFLSGHAGELFF. In nucleotides, the CDR3 is TGTGCCAGCACTTTCCTCTCGGGACATGCCGGGGAGCTGTTTTTT. V and J are TRBV6-6 and TRBJ2-2; TRBD1 might be the D (6 bases). The V and J ends lost 7 bases and 6 bases respectively, with 18 bases between them. CDR1 is MNHNY, CDR2 SVGAGI, per germline (reference sequence). The CDR3 covers 15 residues.

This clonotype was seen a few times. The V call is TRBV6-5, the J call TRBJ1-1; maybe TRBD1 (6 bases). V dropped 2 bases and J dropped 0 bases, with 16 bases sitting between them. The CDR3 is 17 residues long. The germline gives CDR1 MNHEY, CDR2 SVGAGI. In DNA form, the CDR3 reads TGTGCCAGCAGTTACGTGGGGGGGGCGCGAGTGAACACTGAAGCTTTCTTT. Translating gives CASSYVGGARVNTEAFF.

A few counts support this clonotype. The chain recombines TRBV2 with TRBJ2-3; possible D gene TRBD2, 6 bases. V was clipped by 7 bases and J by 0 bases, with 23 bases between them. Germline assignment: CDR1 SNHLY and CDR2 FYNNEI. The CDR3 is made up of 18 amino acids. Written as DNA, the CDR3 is TGTGCCAGCACCAAATGCGGGGTCGGGAACACTAGCACAGATACGCAGTATTTT. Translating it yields CASTKCGVGNTSTDTQYF.

DNA for the CDR3: TGTGCCAGCAGCTTTCTAGCGGGAGGGGGACACAATGAGCAGTTCTTC. This sequence encodes CASSFLAGGGHNEQFF. The genes are TRBV7-2 and TRBJ2-1, with TRBD2 matching over 12 bases. J was trimmed by 5 bases and V by 3 bases; bases with no gene match: 5. This CDR3 spans 16 amino acids. Germline V gene sequence: CDR1 SGHTA, CDR2 FQGNSA.

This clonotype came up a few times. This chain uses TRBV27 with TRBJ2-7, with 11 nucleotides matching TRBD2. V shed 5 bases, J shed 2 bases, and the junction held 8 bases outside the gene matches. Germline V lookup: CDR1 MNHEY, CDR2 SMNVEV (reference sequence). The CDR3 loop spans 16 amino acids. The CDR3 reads CASSPILAGAPYEQYF. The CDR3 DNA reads TGTGCCAGCAGTCCCATACTAGCGGGAGCCCCCTACGAGCAGTACTTC.

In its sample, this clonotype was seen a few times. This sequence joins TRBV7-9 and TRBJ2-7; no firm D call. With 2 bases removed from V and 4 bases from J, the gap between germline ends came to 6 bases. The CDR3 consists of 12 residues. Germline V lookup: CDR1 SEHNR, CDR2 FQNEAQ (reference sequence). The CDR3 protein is CASSLSLYEQYF. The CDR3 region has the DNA TGTGCCAGCAGCTTAAGTCTTTACGAGCAGTACTTC.

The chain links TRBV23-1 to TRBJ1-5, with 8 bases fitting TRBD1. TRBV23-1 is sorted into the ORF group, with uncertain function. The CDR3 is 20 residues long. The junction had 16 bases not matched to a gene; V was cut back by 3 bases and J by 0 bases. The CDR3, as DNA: TGCGCCAGCAGTCACCCGGACAGGGAACCTTCTTCGAATAGCAATCAGCCCCAGCATTTT. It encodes CASSHPDREPSSNSNQPQHF.

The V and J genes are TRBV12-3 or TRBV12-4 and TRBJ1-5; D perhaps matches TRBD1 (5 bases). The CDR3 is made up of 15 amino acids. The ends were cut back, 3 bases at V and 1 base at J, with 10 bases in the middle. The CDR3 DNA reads TGTGCCAGCAGTTTGGCTGGGGGGAGCAATCAGCCCCAGCATTTT. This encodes CASSLAGGSNQPQHF.

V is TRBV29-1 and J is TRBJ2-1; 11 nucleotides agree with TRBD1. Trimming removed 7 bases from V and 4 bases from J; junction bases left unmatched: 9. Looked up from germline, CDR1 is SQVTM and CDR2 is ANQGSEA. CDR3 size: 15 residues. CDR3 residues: CSDFVRDRGYNEQFF. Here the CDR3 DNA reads TGCAGCGACTTCGTCCGGGACAGGGGGTACAATGAGCAGTTCTTC.

CDR3: CASSIGVQRQGWNSPLHF. For the CDR3, the DNA is TGTGCCAGTAGTATAGGAGTCCAGAGACAGGGTTGGAATTCACCCCTCCACTTT. This rearrangement joins TRBV19 to TRBJ1-6; 7 nucleotides line up with TRBD1. CDR3 size: 18 residues. CDR1 and CDR2 from the germline V gene are LNHDA and SQIVND (reference sequence). The V and J ends lost 1 base and 7 bases, in that order; junction bases with no gene match: 13.

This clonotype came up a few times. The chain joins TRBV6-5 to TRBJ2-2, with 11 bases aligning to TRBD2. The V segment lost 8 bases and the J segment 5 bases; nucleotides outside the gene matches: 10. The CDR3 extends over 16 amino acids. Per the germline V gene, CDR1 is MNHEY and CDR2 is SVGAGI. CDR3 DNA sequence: TGTGCCAGCGGCTTTAGACTAGCGGGGTCGACCGGGGAGCTGTTTTTT. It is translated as CASGFRLAGSTGELFF.

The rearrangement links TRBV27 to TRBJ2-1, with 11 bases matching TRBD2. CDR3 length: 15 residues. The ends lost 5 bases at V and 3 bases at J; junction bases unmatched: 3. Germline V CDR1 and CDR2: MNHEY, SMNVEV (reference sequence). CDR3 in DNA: TGTGCCAGCAGTACCGGGACTAGCGGCTACAATGAGCAGTTCTTC. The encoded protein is CASSTGTSGYNEQFF.

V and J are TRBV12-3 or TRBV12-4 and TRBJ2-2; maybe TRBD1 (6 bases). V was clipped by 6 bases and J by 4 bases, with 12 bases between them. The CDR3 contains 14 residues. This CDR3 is CASRPTGSTGELFF. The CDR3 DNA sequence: TGTGCCAGCAGGCCTACAGGGAGCACCGGGGAGCTGTTTTTT.

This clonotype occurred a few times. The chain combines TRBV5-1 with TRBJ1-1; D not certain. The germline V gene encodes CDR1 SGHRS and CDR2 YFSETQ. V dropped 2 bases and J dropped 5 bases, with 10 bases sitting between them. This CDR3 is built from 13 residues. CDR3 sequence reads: CASSFAGRTEAFF. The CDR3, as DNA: TGCGCCAGCAGCTTCGCAGGACGAACTGAAGCTTTCTTT. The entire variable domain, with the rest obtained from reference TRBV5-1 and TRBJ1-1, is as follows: KAGVTQTPRYLIKTRGQQVTLSCSPISGHRSVSWYQQTPGQGLQFLFEYFSETQRNKGNFPGRFSGRQFSNSRSEMNVSTLELGDSALYLCASSFAGRTEAFFGQGTRLTVV.

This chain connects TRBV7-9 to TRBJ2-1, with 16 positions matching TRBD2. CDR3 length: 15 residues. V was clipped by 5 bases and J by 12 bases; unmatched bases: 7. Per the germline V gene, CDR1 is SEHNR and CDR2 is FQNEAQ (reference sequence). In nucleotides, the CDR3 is TGTGCCAGCAGCCAAGGGACTAGCGGGAGGGGTCGGCAGTTCTTC. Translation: CASSQGTSGRGRQFF.